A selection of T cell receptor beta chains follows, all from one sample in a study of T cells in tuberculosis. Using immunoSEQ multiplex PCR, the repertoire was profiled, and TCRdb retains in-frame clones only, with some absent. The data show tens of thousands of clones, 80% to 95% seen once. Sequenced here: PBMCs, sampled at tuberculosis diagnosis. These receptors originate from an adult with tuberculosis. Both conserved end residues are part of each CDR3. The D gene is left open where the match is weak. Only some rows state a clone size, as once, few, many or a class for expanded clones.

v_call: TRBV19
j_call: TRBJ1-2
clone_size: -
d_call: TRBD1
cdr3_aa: CASSFPGGYGYTF
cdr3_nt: TGTGCCAGTAGTTTCCCAGGGGGCTATGGCTACACCTTC

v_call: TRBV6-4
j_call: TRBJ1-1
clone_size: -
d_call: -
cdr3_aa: CASSDSGNTEAFF
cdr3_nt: TGTGCCAGCAGTGACTCCGGGAACACTGAAGCTTTCTTT

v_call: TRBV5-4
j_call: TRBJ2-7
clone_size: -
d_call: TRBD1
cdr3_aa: CASTDRESSYEQYF
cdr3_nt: TGTGCCAGCACCGACAGGGAGAGCTCCTACGAGCAGTACTTC

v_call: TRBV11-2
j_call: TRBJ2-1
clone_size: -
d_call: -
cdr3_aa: CASSSLPTGAGDEQFF
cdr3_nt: TGTGCCAGCAGCTCCCTTCCGACAGGGGCGGGAGATGAGCAGTTCTTC

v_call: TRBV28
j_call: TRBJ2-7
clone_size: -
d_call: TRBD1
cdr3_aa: CASSLFGGQGFVEQYF
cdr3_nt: TGTGCCAGCAGTTTATTCGGGGGACAGGGGTTTGTCGAGCAGTACTTC

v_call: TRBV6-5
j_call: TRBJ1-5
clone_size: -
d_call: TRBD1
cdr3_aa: CASRDTGGGQPQHF
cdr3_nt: TGTGCCAGCAGAGACACAGGGGGTGGTCAGCCCCAGCATTTT

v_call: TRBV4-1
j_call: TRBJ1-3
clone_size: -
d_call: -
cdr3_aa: CASSQVVESSGNTIYF
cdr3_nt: TGCGCCAGCAGCCAAGTAGTCGAATCTTCTGGAAACACCATATATTTT

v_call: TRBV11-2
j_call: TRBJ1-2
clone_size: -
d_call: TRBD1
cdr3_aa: CASSPANKTGRYGYTF
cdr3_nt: TGTGCCAGCAGCCCCGCAAATAAGACAGGGAGATATGGCTACACCTTC

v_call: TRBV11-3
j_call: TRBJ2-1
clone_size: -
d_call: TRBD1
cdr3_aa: CASSPGTGEFNEQFF
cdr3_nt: TGTGCCAGCAGCCCCGGGACAGGGGAGTTTAATGAGCAGTTCTTC

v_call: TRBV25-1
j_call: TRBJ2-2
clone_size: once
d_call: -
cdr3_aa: CASSSTNTGELFF
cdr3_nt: TGTGCCAGCAGTTCGACAAACACCGGGGAGCTGTTTTTT

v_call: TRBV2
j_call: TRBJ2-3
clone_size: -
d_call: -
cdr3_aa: CASSPQGQTDTQYF
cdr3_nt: TGTGCCAGCAGTCCTCAGGGACAAACAGATACGCAGTATTTT

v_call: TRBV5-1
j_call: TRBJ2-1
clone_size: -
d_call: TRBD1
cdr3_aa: CASSRTGGGHYNEQFF
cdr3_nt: TGCGCCAGCAGCCGGACAGGGGGCGGCCACTACAATGAGCAGTTCTTC

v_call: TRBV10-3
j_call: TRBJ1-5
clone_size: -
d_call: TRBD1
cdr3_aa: CAISTGPQGVRAQHF
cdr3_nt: TGTGCCATCAGCACCGGGCCACAGGGGGTTAGGGCCCAGCATTTT

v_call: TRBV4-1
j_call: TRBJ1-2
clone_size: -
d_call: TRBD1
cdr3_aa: CASSPSPPDRGSNYGYTF
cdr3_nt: TGCGCCAGCAGTCCGAGCCCTCCTGACAGGGGAAGTAACTATGGCTACACCTTC

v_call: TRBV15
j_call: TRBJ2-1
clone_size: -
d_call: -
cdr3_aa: CATSKDQGSYNEQFF
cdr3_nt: TGTGCCACCAGCAAAGATCAGGGGTCCTACAATGAGCAGTTCTTC

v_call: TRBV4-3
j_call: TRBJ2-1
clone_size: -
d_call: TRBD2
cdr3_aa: CASSHLAGGYNEQFF
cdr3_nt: TGCGCCAGCAGCCATTTAGCGGGGGGGTACAATGAGCAGTTCTTC

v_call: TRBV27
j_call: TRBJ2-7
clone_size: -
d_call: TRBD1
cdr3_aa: CASSFYGQGYEQYF
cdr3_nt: TGTGCCAGCAGTTTCTATGGACAGGGGTACGAGCAGTACTTC

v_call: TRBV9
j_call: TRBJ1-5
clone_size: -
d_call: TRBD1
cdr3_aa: CASSVTGGSNQPQHF
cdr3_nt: TGTGCCAGCAGCGTGACAGGGGGAAGCAATCAGCCCCAGCATTTT

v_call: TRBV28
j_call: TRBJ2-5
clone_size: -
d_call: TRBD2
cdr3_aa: CASNPISGGRETQYF
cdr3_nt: TGTGCCAGCAATCCTATTAGCGGGGGGAGAGAGACCCAGTACTTC

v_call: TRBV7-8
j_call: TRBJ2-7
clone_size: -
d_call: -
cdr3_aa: CASSASTYEQYF
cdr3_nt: TGTGCCAGCAGCGCATCTACCTACGAGCAGTACTTC

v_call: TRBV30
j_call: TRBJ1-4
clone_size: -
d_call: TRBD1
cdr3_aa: CAWSTDRGHEKLFF
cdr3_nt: TGTGCCTGGAGTACCGACAGGGGACATGAAAAACTGTTTTTT

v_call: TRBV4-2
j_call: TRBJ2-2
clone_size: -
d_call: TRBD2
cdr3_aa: CASSQPRRGASGGHSNTGELFF
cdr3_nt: TGTGCCAGCAGCCAACCCCGGAGGGGGGCTAGCGGGGGGCACTCCAACACCGGGGAGCTGTTTTTT

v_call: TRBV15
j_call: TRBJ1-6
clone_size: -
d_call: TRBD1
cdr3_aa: CATSWDRNSPLHF
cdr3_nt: TGTGCCACCAGCTGGGACAGGAATTCACCCCTCCACTTT

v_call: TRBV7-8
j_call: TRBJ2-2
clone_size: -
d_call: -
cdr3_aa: CASSQPGHSNTGELFF
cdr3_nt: TGTGCCAGCAGCCAACCCGGACACTCGAACACCGGGGAGCTGTTTTTT

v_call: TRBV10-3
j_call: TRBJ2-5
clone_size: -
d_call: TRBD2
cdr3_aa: CAISEGLAGIQETQYF
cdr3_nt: TGTGCCATCAGTGAAGGACTAGCGGGTATACAAGAGACCCAGTACTTC

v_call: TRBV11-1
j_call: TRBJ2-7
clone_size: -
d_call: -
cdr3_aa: CASSPGQPYEQYF
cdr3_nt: TGTGCCAGCAGCCCTGGACAGCCCTACGAGCAGTACTTC

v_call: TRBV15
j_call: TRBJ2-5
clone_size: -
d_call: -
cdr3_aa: CATGLEAQYF
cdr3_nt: TGTGCCACCGGACTCGAGGCCCAGTACTTC

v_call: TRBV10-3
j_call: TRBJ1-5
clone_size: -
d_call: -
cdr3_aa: CAISSNSGGGVVNQPQHF
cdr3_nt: TGTGCCATCAGCTCCAATTCGGGGGGTGGAGTGGTCAATCAGCCCCAGCATTTT

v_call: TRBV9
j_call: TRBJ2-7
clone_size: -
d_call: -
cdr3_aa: CASSPGTNDYEQYF
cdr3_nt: TGTGCCAGCAGCCCCGGGACAAACGACTACGAGCAGTACTTC

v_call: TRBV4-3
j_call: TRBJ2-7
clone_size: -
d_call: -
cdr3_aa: CASSIDTSITYEQYF
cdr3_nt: TGCGCCAGCAGCATTGACACCTCTATTACCTACGAGCAGTACTTC

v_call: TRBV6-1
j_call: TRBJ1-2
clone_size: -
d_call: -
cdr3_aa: CASEIRGDHYGYTF
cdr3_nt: TGTGCCAGTGAAATCAGGGGAGACCACTATGGCTACACCTTC

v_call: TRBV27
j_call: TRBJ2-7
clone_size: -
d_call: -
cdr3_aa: CASSSILRGSYEQYF
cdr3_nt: TGTGCCAGCAGTTCCATTCTCAGGGGCTCCTACGAGCAGTACTTC

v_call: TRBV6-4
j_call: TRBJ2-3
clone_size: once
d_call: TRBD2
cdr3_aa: CASSDSPAGGTDTQYF
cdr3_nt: TGTGCCAGCAGTGACTCGCCAGCGGGGGGAACAGATACGCAGTATTTT

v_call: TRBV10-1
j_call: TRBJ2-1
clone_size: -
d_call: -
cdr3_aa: CASSARGRKNEQFF
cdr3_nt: TGCGCCAGCAGTGCGCGGGGGCGGAAGAATGAGCAGTTCTTC

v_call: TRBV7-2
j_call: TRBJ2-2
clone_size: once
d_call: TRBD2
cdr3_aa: CASSSWEQRGRGGELFF
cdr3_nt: TGTGCCAGCAGCTCCTGGGAACAGCGGGGTCGTGGCGGGGAGCTGTTTTTT

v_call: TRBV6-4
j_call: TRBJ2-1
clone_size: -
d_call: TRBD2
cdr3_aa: CASSDSAGGYNEQFF
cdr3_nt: TGTGCCAGCAGTGACTCAGCGGGGGGGTACAATGAGCAGTTCTTC

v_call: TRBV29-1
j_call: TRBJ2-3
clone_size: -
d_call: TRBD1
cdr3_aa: CSVGQGVSTDTQYF
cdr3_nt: TGCAGCGTCGGACAGGGAGTAAGCACAGATACGCAGTATTTT

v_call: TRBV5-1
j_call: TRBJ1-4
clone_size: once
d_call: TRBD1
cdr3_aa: CASSLARDRQNEKLFF
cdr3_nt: TGCGCCAGCAGCTTGGCTAGGGACAGGCAAAATGAAAAACTGTTTTTT

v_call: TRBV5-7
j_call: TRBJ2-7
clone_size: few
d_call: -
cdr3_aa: CASSLGQSYEQYF
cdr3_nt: TGTGCCAGCAGCTTGGGACAGTCCTACGAGCAGTACTTC

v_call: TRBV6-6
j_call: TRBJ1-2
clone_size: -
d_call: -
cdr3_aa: CASSYRSETGYGYTF
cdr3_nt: TGTGCCAGCAGTTACAGGTCGGAGACCGGCTATGGCTACACCTTC

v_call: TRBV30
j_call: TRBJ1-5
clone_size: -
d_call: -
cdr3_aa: CAWSVTGFQPQHF
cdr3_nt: TGTGCCTGGAGTGTAACAGGGTTCCAGCCCCAGCATTTT

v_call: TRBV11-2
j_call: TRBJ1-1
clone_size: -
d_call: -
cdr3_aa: CASSFYPGQSEAFF
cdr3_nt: TGTGCCAGCAGCTTCTACCCTGGGCAAAGTGAAGCTTTCTTT